This entry features one T cell receptor (beta chain) sequence. The target antigen is unknown. These data are taken from a study of PD-1 blockade in classical Hodgkin lymphoma. Findings and caveats of the study: Sources of repertoire differences remain undefined, possibly disease activity or prior therapy. In newly diagnosed patients, baseline TCR diversity was reportedly below that of healthy donors.

Documented time point: newly diagnosed, previously untreated cHL patient sample. Magnetic negative selection of thawed PBMCs was the method by which CD4+ T cells were purified. A comparison was provided by newly diagnosed, untreated classical Hodgkin lymphoma PBMCs. Produced via immunoSEQ multiplex PCR; TCRdb's table is partial and in-frame only. The sample has tens of thousands of clones, over 90% seen once. The V end was cut by 4 bases, the J end by 0 bases, with 11 bases between. This CDR3 has 15 amino acids. Germline CDR1 SGHKS, CDR2 YYEKEE (reference sequence). This sequence originates from a human donor with classical Hodgkin lymphoma. The sample taken for sequencing was CD4+ T cells from blood. This rearrangement joins TRBV5-5 to TRBJ1-3; no definite D call. The CDR3 DNA is TGTGCCAGCAGCGCCCGGCCTAGCTCTGGAAACACCATATATTTT. Translation: CASSARPSSGNTIYF.